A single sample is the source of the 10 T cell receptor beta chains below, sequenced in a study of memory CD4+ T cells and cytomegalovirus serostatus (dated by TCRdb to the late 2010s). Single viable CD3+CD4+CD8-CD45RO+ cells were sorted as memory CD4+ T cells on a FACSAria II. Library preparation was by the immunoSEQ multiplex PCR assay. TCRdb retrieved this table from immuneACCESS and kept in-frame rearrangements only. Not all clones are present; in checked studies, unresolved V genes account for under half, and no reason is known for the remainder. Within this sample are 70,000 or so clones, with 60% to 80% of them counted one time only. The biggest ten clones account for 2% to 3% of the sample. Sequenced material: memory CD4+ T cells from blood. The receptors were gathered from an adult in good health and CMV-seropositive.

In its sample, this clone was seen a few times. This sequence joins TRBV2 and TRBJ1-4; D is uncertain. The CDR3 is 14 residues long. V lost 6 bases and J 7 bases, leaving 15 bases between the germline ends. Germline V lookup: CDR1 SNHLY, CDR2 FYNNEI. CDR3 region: CASSLMAAAEKLFF. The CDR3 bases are TGTGCCAGCAGCCTCATGGCGGCAGCTGAAAAACTGTTTTTT.

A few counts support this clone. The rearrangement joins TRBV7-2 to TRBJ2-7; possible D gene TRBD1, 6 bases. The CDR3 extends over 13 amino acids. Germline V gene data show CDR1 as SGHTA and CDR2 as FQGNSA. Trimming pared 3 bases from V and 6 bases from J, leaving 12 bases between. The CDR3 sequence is CASSFQQGSEQYV. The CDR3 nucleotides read TGTGCCAGCAGCTTCCAACAGGGAAGCGAGCAGTACGTC.

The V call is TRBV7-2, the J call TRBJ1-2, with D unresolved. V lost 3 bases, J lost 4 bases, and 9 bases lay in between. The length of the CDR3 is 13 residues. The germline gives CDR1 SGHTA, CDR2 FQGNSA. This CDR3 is CASSFSQTYGYTF. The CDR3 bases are TGTGCCAGCAGCTTCTCCCAGACCTATGGCTACACCTTC.

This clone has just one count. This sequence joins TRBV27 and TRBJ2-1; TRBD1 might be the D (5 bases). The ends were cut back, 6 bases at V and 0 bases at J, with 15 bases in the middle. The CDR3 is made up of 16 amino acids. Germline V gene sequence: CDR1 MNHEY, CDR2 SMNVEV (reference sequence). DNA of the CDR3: TGTGCCAGCAGGACGTTTGACAGTTTCTCCTACAATGAGCAGTTCTTC. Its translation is CASRTFDSFSYNEQFF.

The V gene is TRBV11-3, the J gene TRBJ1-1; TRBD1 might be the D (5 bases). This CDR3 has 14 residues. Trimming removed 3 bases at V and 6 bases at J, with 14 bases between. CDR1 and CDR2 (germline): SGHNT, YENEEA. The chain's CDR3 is CASSLHFRVPEAFF. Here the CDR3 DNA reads TGTGCCAGCAGCTTGCACTTCAGGGTCCCTGAAGCTTTCTTT.

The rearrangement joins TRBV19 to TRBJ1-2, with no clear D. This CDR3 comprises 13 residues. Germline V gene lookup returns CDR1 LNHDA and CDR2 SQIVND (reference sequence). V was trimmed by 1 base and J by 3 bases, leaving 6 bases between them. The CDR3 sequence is CASSIGVHYGYTF. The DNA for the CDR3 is TGTGCCAGTAGTATAGGGGTCCACTATGGCTACACCTTC.

The CDR3 DNA is TGCAGCGGCGGTGGGGTGGCGGGCACCGGGGAGCTGTTTTTT. Protein sequence: CSGGGVAGTGELFF. This rearrangement joins TRBV29-1 to TRBJ2-2, with D possibly TRBD2 on 5 matching bases. Trimming stripped 7 bases from V and 4 bases from J, with 16 bases between. Germline assignment: CDR1 SQVTM and CDR2 ANQGSEA. The CDR3 is 14 amino acids.

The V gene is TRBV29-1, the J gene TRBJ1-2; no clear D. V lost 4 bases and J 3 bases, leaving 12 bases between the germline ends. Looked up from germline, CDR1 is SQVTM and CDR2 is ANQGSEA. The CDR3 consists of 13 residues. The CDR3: CSVAAGVDYGYTF. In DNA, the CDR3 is TGCAGCGTTGCTGCGGGTGTGGACTATGGCTACACCTTC.

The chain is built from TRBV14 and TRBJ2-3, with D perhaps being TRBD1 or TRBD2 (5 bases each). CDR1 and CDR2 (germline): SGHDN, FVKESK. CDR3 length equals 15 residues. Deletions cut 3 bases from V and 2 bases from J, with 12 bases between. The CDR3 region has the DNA TGTGCCAGCAGCCAGGGACGGATCGTCACAGATACGCAGTATTTT. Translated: CASSQGRIVTDTQYF.

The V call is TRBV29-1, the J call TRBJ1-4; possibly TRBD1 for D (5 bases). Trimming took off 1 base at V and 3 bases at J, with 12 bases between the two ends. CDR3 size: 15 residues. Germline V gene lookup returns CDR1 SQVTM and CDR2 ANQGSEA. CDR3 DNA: TGCAGCGTTGAAGTCGAACCAGGGTCTAATGAAAAACTGTTTTTT. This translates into CSVEVEPGSNEKLFF.